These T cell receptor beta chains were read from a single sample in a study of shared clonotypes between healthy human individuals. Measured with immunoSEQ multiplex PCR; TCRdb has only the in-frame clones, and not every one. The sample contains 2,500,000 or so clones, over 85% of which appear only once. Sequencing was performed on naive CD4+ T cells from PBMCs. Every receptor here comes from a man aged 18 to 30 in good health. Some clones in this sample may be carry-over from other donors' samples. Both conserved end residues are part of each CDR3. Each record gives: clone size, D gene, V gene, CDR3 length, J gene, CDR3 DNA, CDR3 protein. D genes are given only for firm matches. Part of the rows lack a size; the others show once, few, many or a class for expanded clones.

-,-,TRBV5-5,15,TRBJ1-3,TGTGCCAGCATCCCCCGGGCCTCCTCTGGAAACACCATATATTTT,CASIPRASSGNTIYF
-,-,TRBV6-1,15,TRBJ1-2,TGTGCCAGCAGTGGGCCGAATCTTTCTAACTATGGCTACACCTTC,CASSGPNLSNYGYTF
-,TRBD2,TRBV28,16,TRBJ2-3,TGTGCCAGCAGTCCCCCGGGACTAGCGGGAAGAGATACGCAGTATTTT,CASSPPGLAGRDTQYF
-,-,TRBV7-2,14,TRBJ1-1,TGTGCCAGCAGCTTCTTTCAGGCGAACACTGAAGCTTTCTTT,CASSFFQANTEAFF
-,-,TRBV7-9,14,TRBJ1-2,TGTGCCAGCAGCTTAGCACAGGACGGAAGGGGCTACACCTTC,CASSLAQDGRGYTF
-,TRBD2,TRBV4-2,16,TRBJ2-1,TGTGCCAGCAGCCGGACTAGCGGGAGTGGGAACAATGAGCAGTTCTTC,CASSRTSGSGNNEQFF
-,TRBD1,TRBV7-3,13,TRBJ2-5,TGTGCCAGCAGCTTGGGACAGGGAAATCCCCAGTACTTC,CASSLGQGNPQYF
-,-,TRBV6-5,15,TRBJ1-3,TGTGCCAGCCGAGACCTCTTATCGGCAGGAAACACCATATATTTT,CASRDLLSAGNTIYF
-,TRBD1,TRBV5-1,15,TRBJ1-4,TGCGCCAGCGGACCGGACAGGGGGCGAGGCGAAAAACTGTTTTTT,CASGPDRGRGEKLFF
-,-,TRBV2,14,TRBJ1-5,TGTGCCAGCAGTGCGGGGGCGGCGGGTCAGCCCCAGCATTTT,CASSAGAAGQPQHF
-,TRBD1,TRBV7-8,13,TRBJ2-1,TGTGCCAGCAGCTTAGACAGGGGTGGTGAGCAGTTCTTC,CASSLDRGGEQFF
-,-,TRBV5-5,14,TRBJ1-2,TGTGCCAGCAGCTTGGTTACGGGGAGCTATGGCTACACCTTC,CASSLVTGSYGYTF
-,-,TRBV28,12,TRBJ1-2,TGTGCCAGCAGTTTGTTGGGCTATGGCTACACCTTC,CASSLLGYGYTF
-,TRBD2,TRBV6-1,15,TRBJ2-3,TGTGCCAGCAGAGAGACTAGCGGGAGCTCAGATACGCAGTATTTT,CASRETSGSSDTQYF
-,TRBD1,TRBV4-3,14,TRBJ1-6,TGCGCCAGCAGGGACAGGGGATTGCTCTCACCCCTCCACTTT,CASRDRGLLSPLHF
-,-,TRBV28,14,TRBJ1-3,TGTGCCAGCAGGCCAGGGACACCTGGAAACACCATATATTTT,CASRPGTPGNTIYF
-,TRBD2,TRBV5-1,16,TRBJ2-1,TGCGCCAGCAGCCGGACTAGCGGAAAGAGCTACAATGAGCAGTTCTTC,CASSRTSGKSYNEQFF
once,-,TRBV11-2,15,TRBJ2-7,TGTGCCAGCCGCATTACCGGGCCTTCGCTCTACGAGCAGTACTTC,CASRITGPSLYEQYF
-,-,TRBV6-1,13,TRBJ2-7,TGTGCCAGCAGTGAAGCGTCCTGGTACGAGCAGTACTTC,CASSEASWYEQYF
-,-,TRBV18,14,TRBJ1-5,TGTGCCAGCTCAACCAACAGGTACAATCAGCCCCAGCATTTT,CASSTNRYNQPQHF
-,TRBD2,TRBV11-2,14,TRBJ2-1,TGTGCCAGCAGCCCCAAAGCGGGAGATATAGAGCAGTTCTTC,CASSPKAGDIEQFF
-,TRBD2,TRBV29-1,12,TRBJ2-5,TGCAGCGTTCTGGCGGGAGGAGAGACCCAGTACTTC,CSVLAGGETQYF
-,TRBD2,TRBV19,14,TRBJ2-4,TGTGCCAGTACTAGCGGGAGGAATCGAAACATTCAGTACTTC,CASTSGRNRNIQYF
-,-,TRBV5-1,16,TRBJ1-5,TGCGCCAGCAGCTCGGGACCGGAGTATAGCAATCAGCCCCAGCATTTT,CASSSGPEYSNQPQHF
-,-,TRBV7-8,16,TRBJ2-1,TGTGCCAGCAGCTTAGGGCGGGGAAGCTCCTACAATGAGCAGTTCTTC,CASSLGRGSSYNEQFF
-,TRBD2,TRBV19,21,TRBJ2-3,TGTGCCAGTAGTATCCCTCCGGGACTAGCGGGGGGATCCCTTCGCACAGATACGCAGTATTTT,CASSIPPGLAGGSLRTDTQYF
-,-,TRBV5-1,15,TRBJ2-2,TGCGCCAGCAGCTTGGGGGTCAGGGGAACCGGGGAGCTGTTTTTT,CASSLGVRGTGELFF
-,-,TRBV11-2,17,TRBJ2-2,TGTGCCAGCAGCCCCTTATTCGGGGAGGTAAACACCGGGGAGCTGTTTTTT,CASSPLFGEVNTGELFF
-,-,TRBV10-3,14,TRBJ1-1,TGTGCCATCAGTGAGTCGACGACGGATAGCGTAGCTTTCTTT,CAISESTTDSVAFF
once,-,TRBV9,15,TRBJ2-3,TGTGCCAGCAGCCCCCGACAGTTAAGCACAGATACGCAGTATTTT,CASSPRQLSTDTQYF
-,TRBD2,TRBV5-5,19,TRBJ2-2,TGTGCCAGCAGCCTCGAGGGTACTAGCGGGAGGGTAGGCACCGGGGAGCTGTTTTTT,CASSLEGTSGRVGTGELFF
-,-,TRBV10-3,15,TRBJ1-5,TGTGCCATCAGCCTGGGGGGGGCTAGCAATCAGCCCCAGCATTTT,CAISLGGASNQPQHF
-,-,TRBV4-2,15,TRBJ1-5,TGTGCCAGCAGCCAAGATCTAGGGGGAGTGGAGCCCCAGCATTTT,CASSQDLGGVEPQHF